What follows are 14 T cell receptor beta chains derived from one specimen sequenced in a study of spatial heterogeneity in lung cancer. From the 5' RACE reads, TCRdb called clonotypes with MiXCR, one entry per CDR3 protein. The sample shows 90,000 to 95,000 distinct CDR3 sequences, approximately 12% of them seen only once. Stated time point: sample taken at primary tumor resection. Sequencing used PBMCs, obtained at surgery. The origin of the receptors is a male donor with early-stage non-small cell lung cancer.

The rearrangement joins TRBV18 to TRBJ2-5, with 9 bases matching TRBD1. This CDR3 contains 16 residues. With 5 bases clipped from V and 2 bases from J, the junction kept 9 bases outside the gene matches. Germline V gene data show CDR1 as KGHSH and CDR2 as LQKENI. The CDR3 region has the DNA TGTGCCAGCTCAACCCGACAGGGGGGAATACAAGAGACCCAGTACTTC. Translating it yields CASSTRQGGIQETQYF.

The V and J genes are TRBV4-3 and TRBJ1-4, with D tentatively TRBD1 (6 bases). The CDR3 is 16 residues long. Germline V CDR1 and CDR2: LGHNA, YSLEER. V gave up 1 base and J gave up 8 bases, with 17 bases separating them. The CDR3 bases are TGCGCCAGCAGCCAAGTAGGGGGGCCAAGGGGAGAAAAACTGTTTTTT. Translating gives CASSQVGGPRGEKLFF.

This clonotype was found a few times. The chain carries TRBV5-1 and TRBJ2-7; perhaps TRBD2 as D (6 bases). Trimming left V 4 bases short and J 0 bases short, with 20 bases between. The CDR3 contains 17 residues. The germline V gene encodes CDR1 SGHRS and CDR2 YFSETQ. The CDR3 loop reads CASSPIRGKDNSYEQYF. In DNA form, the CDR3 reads TGCGCCAGCAGCCCCATTCGGGGGAAGGACAACTCCTACGAGCAGTACTTC.

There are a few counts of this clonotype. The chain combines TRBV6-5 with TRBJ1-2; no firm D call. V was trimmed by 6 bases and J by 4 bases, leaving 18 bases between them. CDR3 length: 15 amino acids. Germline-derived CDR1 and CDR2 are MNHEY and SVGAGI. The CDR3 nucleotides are TGTGCCAGCAGGCCCCTACTCCAGGTTTTCTATGGCTACACCTTC. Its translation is CASRPLLQVFYGYTF.

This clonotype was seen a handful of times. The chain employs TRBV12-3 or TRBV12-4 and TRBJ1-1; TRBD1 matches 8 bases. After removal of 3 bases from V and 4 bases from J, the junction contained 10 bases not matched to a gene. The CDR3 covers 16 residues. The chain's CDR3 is CASSLGWTGKGTEAFF. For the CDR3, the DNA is TGTGCCAGCAGTTTGGGGTGGACAGGGAAGGGCACTGAAGCTTTCTTT.

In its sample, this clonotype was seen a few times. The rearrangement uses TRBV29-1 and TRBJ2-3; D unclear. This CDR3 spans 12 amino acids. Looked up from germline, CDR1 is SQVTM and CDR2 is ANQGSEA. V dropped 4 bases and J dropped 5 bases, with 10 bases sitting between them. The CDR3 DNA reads TGCAGCGTTGCCCCGCTCGGAGATACGCAGTATTTT. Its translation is CSVAPLGDTQYF.

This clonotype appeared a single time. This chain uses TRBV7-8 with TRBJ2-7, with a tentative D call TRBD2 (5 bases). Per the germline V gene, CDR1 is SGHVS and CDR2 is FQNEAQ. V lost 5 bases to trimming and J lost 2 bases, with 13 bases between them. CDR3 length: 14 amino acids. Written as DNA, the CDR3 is TGTGCCAGCAGCCCCGGGGTCAGTCCCTACGAGCAGTACTTC. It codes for CASSPGVSPYEQYF.

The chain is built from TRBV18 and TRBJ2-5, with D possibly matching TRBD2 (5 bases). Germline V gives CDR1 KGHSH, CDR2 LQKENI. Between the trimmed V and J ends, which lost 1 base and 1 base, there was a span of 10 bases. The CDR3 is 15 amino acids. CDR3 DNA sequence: TGTGCCAGCTCACCACGGGAGCTTACCCAAGAGACCCAGTACTTC. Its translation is CASSPRELTQETQYF.

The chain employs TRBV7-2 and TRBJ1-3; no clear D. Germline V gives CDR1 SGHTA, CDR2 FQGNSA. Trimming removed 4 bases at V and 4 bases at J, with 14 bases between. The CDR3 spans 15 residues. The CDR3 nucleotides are TGTGCCAGCAGCTCTTATCGGGATAGCGGAAACACCATATATTTT. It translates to CASSSYRDSGNTIYF.

The CDR3 spells CASRGTSGSAGEQYF. As DNA, the CDR3 is TGTGCCAGCAGGGGGACTAGCGGGAGTGCCGGCGAGCAGTACTTC. This chain joins TRBV6-2 or TRBV6-3 and TRBJ2-7, with TRBD2 identical over 14 bases. The length of the CDR3 is 15 residues. With V trimmed by 6 bases and J by 6 bases, 7 bases remained unmatched. Looked up from germline, CDR1 is MNHEY and CDR2 is SVGEGT.

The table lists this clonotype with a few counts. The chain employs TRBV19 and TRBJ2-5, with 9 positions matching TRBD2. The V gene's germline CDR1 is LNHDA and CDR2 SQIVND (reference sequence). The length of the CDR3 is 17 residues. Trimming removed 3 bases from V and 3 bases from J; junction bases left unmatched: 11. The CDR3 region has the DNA TGTGCCAGTAGTATGCATCATAGCGGGAGAGGGGAAGAGACCCAGTACTTC. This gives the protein CASSMHHSGRGEETQYF.

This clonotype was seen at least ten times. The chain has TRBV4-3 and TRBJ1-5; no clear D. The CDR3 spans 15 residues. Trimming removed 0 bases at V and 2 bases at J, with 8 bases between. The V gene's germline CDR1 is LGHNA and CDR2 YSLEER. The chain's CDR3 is CASSQEVGRNQPQHF. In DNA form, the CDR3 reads TGCGCCAGCAGCCAAGAAGTAGGGCGCAATCAGCCCCAGCATTTT.

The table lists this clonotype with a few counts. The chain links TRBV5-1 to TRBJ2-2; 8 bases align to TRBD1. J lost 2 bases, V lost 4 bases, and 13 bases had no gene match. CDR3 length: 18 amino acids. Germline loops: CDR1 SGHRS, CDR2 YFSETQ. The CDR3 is CASSLRQGAPSNTGELFF. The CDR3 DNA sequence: TGCGCCAGCAGCCTACGTCAGGGGGCTCCATCTAACACCGGGGAGCTGTTTTTT.

This chain's CDR3 is CASSLQASGALSPFF. The DNA of the CDR3 is TGTGCCAGCAGTTTACAGGCTAGCGGGGCCCTAAGTCCGTTCTTC. This chain links TRBV12-3 or TRBV12-4 with TRBJ2-1; 9 positions match TRBD2. This CDR3 spans 15 amino acids. Trimming cost V 2 bases and J 15 bases; bases outside gene matches: 14.